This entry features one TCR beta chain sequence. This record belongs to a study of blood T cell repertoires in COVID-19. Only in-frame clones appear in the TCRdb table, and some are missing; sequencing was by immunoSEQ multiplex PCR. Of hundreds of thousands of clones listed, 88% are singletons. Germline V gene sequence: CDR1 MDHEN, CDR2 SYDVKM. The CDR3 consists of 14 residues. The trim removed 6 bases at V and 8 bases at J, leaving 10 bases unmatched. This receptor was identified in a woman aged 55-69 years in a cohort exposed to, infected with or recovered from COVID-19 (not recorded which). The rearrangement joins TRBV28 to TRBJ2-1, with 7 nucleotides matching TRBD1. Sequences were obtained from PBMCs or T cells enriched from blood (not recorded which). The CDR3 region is CASRPTTGFHEQFF. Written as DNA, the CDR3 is TGTGCCAGCAGACCCACGACAGGGTTCCATGAGCAGTTCTTC. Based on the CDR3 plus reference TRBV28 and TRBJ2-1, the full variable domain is DVKVTQSSRYLVKRTGEKVFLECVQDMDHENMFWYRQDPGLGLRLIYFSYDVKMKEKGDIPEGYSVSREKKERFSLILESASTNQTSMYLCASRPTTGFHEQFFGPGTRLTVL.